These T cell receptor beta chains were read from a single sample in a study of cytotoxic CD8 clonotypes in ibrutinib-treated CLL. Sequencing was performed with immunoSEQ multiplex PCR; in TCRdb, only in-frame clones are kept and a portion is missing. Among approximately 200,000 clones listed, 55% to 85% were seen once. Sequenced material: PBMCs, taken after 24 months of ibrutinib treatment. These receptors came from a human donor with chronic lymphocytic leukemia. The conserved cysteine and the conserved F or W are not part of the CDR3 here. Each record gives: V gene, D gene, J gene, CDR3 protein. A D gene is named only where the DNA matches it firmly.

V gene: TRBV11-2; D gene: TRBD1; J gene: TRBJ2-7; CDR3 protein: ASSQTGVRYEQY
V gene: TRBV7-2; D gene: -; J gene: TRBJ2-7; CDR3 protein: ASSRVAFYEQY
V gene: TRBV10-3; D gene: -; J gene: TRBJ2-1; CDR3 protein: AISDLRTVKIGEQF
V gene: TRBV29-1; D gene: TRBD1; J gene: TRBJ2-7; CDR3 protein: SVGWDRGREQY
V gene: TRBV5-4; D gene: TRBD2; J gene: TRBJ2-7; CDR3 protein: ASSPLAGGPYEQY
V gene: TRBV6-5; D gene: -; J gene: TRBJ1-3; CDR3 protein: ASRRTTGFRNTIY
V gene: TRBV15; D gene: -; J gene: TRBJ1-4; CDR3 protein: ATSRDRVLANEKLF
V gene: TRBV28; D gene: -; J gene: TRBJ2-3; CDR3 protein: ATRRTDTQY
V gene: TRBV19; D gene: -; J gene: TRBJ2-1; CDR3 protein: ASSMGPGTEQF
V gene: TRBV7-2; D gene: -; J gene: TRBJ2-1; CDR3 protein: ASSLAYVGDEQF
V gene: TRBV19; D gene: -; J gene: TRBJ2-2; CDR3 protein: ASTKGNTGELF
V gene: TRBV15; D gene: -; J gene: TRBJ2-1; CDR3 protein: ATRQERSGDNEQF
V gene: TRBV20-1; D gene: -; J gene: TRBJ1-1; CDR3 protein: SVRPGTEAF
V gene: TRBV4-1; D gene: -; J gene: TRBJ1-5; CDR3 protein: ASSQESGVENQPQH
V gene: TRBV21-1; D gene: -; J gene: TRBJ2-7; CDR3 protein: ASSKGLGGIRGEQY
V gene: TRBV19; D gene: -; J gene: TRBJ2-3; CDR3 protein: ASSISSINTQY
V gene: TRBV5-1; D gene: -; J gene: TRBJ1-2; CDR3 protein: ASSLGSGGGYT
V gene: TRBV6-5; D gene: -; J gene: TRBJ1-1; CDR3 protein: ASSYSRNTPEAF
V gene: TRBV27; D gene: -; J gene: TRBJ2-1; CDR3 protein: ASSLSTVMGNEQF
V gene: TRBV6-1; D gene: -; J gene: TRBJ2-4; CDR3 protein: ASSEGDQSIYIQY
V gene: TRBV7-2; D gene: TRBD2; J gene: TRBJ2-2; CDR3 protein: ASSPGVLAGAWGELF
V gene: TRBV15; D gene: -; J gene: TRBJ2-1; CDR3 protein: ATSREGGRGYEQF
V gene: TRBV28; D gene: -; J gene: TRBJ1-1; CDR3 protein: ASSLSRGNTEAF
V gene: TRBV9; D gene: TRBD2; J gene: TRBJ2-3; CDR3 protein: ASSEGTSSTQY
V gene: TRBV30; D gene: -; J gene: TRBJ2-7; CDR3 protein: AWSVRPGEQY
V gene: TRBV5-4; D gene: TRBD1; J gene: TRBJ1-6; CDR3 protein: ASSLAGTGNNSPLH
V gene: TRBV7-2; D gene: TRBD2; J gene: TRBJ2-4; CDR3 protein: ASSSGTSGRGGIQY
V gene: TRBV7-3; D gene: -; J gene: TRBJ2-5; CDR3 protein: ASSRSLQETQY
V gene: TRBV27; D gene: TRBD1; J gene: TRBJ2-1; CDR3 protein: ASRQGPSSYNEQF
V gene: TRBV5-6; D gene: TRBD1; J gene: TRBJ2-7; CDR3 protein: ASSPTPDRASSYEQY
V gene: TRBV7-2; D gene: TRBD1; J gene: TRBJ1-1; CDR3 protein: ASSYRQGGVTEAF
V gene: TRBV7-6; D gene: TRBD2; J gene: TRBJ2-2; CDR3 protein: ASSLFSGGPGEPGELF
V gene: TRBV7-7; D gene: TRBD2; J gene: TRBJ2-5; CDR3 protein: ASSQLPAGTTQETQY
V gene: TRBV7-6; D gene: -; J gene: TRBJ2-1; CDR3 protein: ASSSTYGVNEQF
V gene: TRBV10-3; D gene: -; J gene: TRBJ1-4; CDR3 protein: AISESGAEKLF
V gene: TRBV14; D gene: -; J gene: TRBJ2-1; CDR3 protein: ASSPDRLATSNNEQF
V gene: TRBV7-2; D gene: TRBD2; J gene: TRBJ2-1; CDR3 protein: ASSFPRTSGRTTDEQF
V gene: TRBV5-1; D gene: -; J gene: TRBJ2-7; CDR3 protein: ASSYWGYEQY
V gene: TRBV2; D gene: -; J gene: TRBJ2-7; CDR3 protein: ASSDLGDYEQY
V gene: TRBV11-2; D gene: TRBD2; J gene: TRBJ2-3; CDR3 protein: ASGSGSADTQY
V gene: TRBV4-1; D gene: TRBD1; J gene: TRBJ2-3; CDR3 protein: ASSLRTGSTDTQY
V gene: TRBV20-1; D gene: -; J gene: TRBJ2-7; CDR3 protein: SAKLGYEQY
V gene: TRBV5-4; D gene: TRBD2; J gene: TRBJ2-3; CDR3 protein: ASSLLTSGSSFPDTQY
V gene: TRBV7-9; D gene: -; J gene: TRBJ2-1; CDR3 protein: ASSPKALSYNEQF
V gene: TRBV5-1; D gene: -; J gene: TRBJ2-7; CDR3 protein: ASGRGGGEAYEQY
V gene: TRBV5-1; D gene: -; J gene: TRBJ2-7; CDR3 protein: ASTRTGSSYEQY
V gene: TRBV11-2; D gene: TRBD2; J gene: TRBJ2-5; CDR3 protein: ASSSGLAGVETQY
V gene: TRBV5-1; D gene: TRBD2; J gene: TRBJ2-3; CDR3 protein: ASSSGLAGQDTQY
V gene: TRBV7-2; D gene: TRBD2; J gene: TRBJ2-1; CDR3 protein: ASSHGLAGSYNEQF
V gene: TRBV5-6; D gene: TRBD2; J gene: TRBJ2-3; CDR3 protein: ASSDVAGGDTQY